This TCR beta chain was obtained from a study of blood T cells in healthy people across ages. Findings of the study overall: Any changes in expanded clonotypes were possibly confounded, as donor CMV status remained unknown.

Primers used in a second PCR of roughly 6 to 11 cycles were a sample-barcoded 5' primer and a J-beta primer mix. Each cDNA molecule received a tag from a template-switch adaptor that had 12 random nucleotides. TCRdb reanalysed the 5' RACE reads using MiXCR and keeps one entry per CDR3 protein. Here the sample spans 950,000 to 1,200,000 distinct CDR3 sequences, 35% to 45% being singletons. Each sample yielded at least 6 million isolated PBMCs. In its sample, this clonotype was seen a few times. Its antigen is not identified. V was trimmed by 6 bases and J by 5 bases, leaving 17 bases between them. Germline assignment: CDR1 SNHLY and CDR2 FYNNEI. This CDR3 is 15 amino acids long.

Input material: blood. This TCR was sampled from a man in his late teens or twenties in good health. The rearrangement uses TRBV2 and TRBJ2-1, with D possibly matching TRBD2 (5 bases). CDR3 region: CASRGAMIPHNEQFF. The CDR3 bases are TGTGCCAGCAGGGGAGCGATGATTCCTCACAATGAGCAGTTCTTC.